These 19 T cell receptor beta chains were sequenced from one sample in a study of cytomegalovirus exposure and HLA in healthy donors. PCR amplification relied on 60 Vbeta primers (plus 13 Jbeta primers). TCRdb's table, derived via immunoSEQ multiplex PCR, lists solely in-frame clones and lacks some. The repertoire has some 150,000 clones, approximately 80% of them found once; the top ten carry approximately 5.1%. The source material was PBMCs. These receptors were taken from a male donor in good health and CMV-seronegative.

This sequence joins TRBV4-3 and TRBJ1-6; D call uncertain. The CDR3 is made up of 18 amino acids. CDR1 LGHNA and CDR2 YSLEER come from the germline V gene. V was trimmed by 0 bases and J by 1 base, leaving 13 bases between them. Written as DNA, the CDR3 is TGCGCCAGCAGCCAAGATGTCCGGGGTGAATCCTATAATTCACCCCTCCACTTT. Protein: CASSQDVRGESYNSPLHF.

The CDR3 DNA follows: TGTGCCAGCAGCGTAGATCCAGGCCCGAAGAACTCACCCCTCCACTTT. Its protein product is CASSVDPGPKNSPLHF. The chain joins TRBV9 to TRBJ1-6; no clear D. Germline CDR1 and CDR2: SGDLS and YYNGEE. V gave up 0 bases and J gave up 10 bases, with 17 bases separating them. CDR3 length: 16 amino acids.

The V gene is TRBV29-1, the J gene TRBJ1-1, with D hard to call. The V and J ends lost 0 bases and 5 bases respectively, with 10 bases between them. The CDR3 runs to 13 residues. From germline, CDR1 is SQVTM and CDR2 ANQGSEA. CDR3 in DNA: TGCAGCGTTGAAGATTTACGCAGAACTGAAGCTTTCTTT. Protein: CSVEDLRRTEAFF.

This chain uses TRBV18 with TRBJ2-7; possible D gene TRBD2, 5 bases. This CDR3 contains 12 residues. The germline V and J ends were trimmed by 6 bases and 7 bases, with 13 bases remaining between them. The germline gives CDR1 KGHSH, CDR2 LQKENI. CDR3 sequence (DNA): TGTGCCAGCTCGCCGGGGAAAGGGGAGCAGTACTTC. Its protein is CASSPGKGEQYF.

The chain couples TRBV7-6 to TRBJ2-5; TRBD2 matches at 10 bases. CDR1 is SGHVS, CDR2 FNYEAQ, per germline. V was clipped by 2 bases and J by 2 bases; unmatched bases: 11. The CDR3 contains 18 residues. The CDR3 DNA reads TGTGCCAGCAGCTTAAACCAGGCTAGCGGGGGTGGACAAGAGACCCAGTACTTC. Its protein product is CASSLNQASGGGQETQYF.

This chain joins TRBV28 and TRBJ2-3, with 9 bases identical to TRBD2. The CDR3 is 15 residues long. Germline V CDR1 and CDR2: MDHEN, SYDVKM. J lost 2 bases, V lost 2 bases, and 2 bases had no gene match. The CDR3, as DNA: TGTGCCAGCAGTTTAGCGGGGGGGCACACAGATACGCAGTATTTT. Protein sequence: CASSLAGGHTDTQYF.

The V call is TRBV9, the J call TRBJ2-7, with 10 bases aligning to TRBD2. This CDR3 contains 16 residues. The ends lost 1 base at V and 4 bases at J; junction bases unmatched: 8. Germline CDR1 reads SGDLS; CDR2 reads YYNGEE. The CDR3 sequence is CASSVSPASGGYEQYF. The CDR3 bases are TGTGCCAGCAGCGTAAGCCCCGCTAGCGGGGGTTACGAGCAGTACTTC. Full variable domain (remainder filled in from reference TRBV9 and TRBJ2-7): DSGVTQTPKHLITATGQRVTLRCSPRSGDLSVYWYQQSLDQGLQFLIQYYNGEERAKGNILERFSAQQFPDLHSELNLSSLELGDSALYFCASSVSPASGGYEQYFGPGTRLTVT.

The V call is TRBV27, the J call TRBJ2-5; possibly TRBD1 for D (5 bases). CDR1 is MNHEY and CDR2 is SMNVEV in the germline V gene (reference sequence). The CDR3 contains 16 residues. V was cut by 3 bases and J by 1 base, with 15 bases left in between. The CDR3 loop reads CASSFSRQTTQETQYF. The DNA for the CDR3 is TGTGCCAGCAGTTTCTCCCGACAGACCACCCAAGAGACCCAGTACTTC.

The gene calls are TRBV5-1 and TRBJ2-7; D might be TRBD2 (5 bases). CDR1 SGHRS and CDR2 YFSETQ come from the germline V gene. The V end was cut by 0 bases, the J end by 4 bases, with 14 bases between. The CDR3 has 15 amino acids. DNA for the CDR3: TGCGCCAGCAGCTTGGAAGACCCGGGATTTTACGAGCAGTACTTC. This encodes CASSLEDPGFYEQYF.

The chain combines TRBV30 with TRBJ2-3; D is undetermined. The CDR3 is made up of 17 amino acids. V shed 3 bases and J shed 1 base, with 20 bases lying between them. Germline CDR1 reads GTSNPN; CDR2 reads SVGIG (reference sequence). The CDR3 DNA sequence: TGTGCCTGGAGGTCCTCCAAGGATGTAGCACGCACAGATACGCAGTATTTT. Protein: CAWRSSKDVARTDTQYF. Full variable domain (rest looked up from reference TRBV30 and TRBJ2-3): SQTIHQWPATLVQPVGSPLSLECTVEGTSNPNLYWYRQAAGRGLQLLFYSVGIGQISSEVPQNLSASRPQDRQFILSSKKLLLSDSGFYLCAWRSSKDVARTDTQYFGPGTRLTVL.

This chain joins TRBV7-8 and TRBJ2-3; 13 bases are a match to TRBD2. Germline lookup yields CDR1 SGHVS and CDR2 FQNEAQ. Trimming removed 5 bases from V and 2 bases from J; junction bases left unmatched: 7. The CDR3 loop spans 17 amino acids. The CDR3 loop is CASSSRLAGGPTDTQYF. CDR3 in DNA: TGTGCCAGCAGCAGCCGACTAGCGGGGGGTCCCACAGATACGCAGTATTTT.

The V and J genes are TRBV18 and TRBJ1-3; possibly TRBD1 for D (6 bases). Deletions cut 6 bases from V and 5 bases from J, with 14 bases between. Germline values: CDR1 KGHSH, CDR2 LQKENI. The length of the CDR3 is 14 residues. CDR3 loop: CASSDRGARNTIYF. The CDR3 DNA sequence: TGTGCCAGCTCCGACCGGGGGGCTAGAAACACCATATATTTT.

As for this clone: The sample holds other DNA sequences that translate to the same CDR3. This chain's CDR3 is CASSVGTEETQYF. The CDR3 DNA is TGTGCCAGCAGCGTCGGGACTGAAGAGACCCAGTACTTC. The chain couples TRBV9 to TRBJ2-5; D possibly corresponds to TRBD2 (6 bases). Germline CDR1 and CDR2: SGDLS and YYNGEE. V shed 2 bases and J shed 3 bases, with 8 bases lying between them. The CDR3 has 13 residues.

The J gene is TRBJ1-6, the V gene TRBV7-2, with TRBD1 as a possible D gene (5 bases). This CDR3 spans 14 amino acids. The germline V gene has CDR1 SGHTA and CDR2 FQGNSA. With 5 bases removed from V and 9 bases from J, the gap between germline ends came to 14 bases. CDR3 protein: CASSGSTGPSPLHF. DNA of the CDR3: TGTGCCAGCAGCGGTAGTACAGGTCCTTCACCCCTCCACTTT.

The rearrangement joins TRBV19 to TRBJ1-1; D unclear. The CDR3 is 15 residues long. Trimming stripped 0 bases from V and 9 bases from J, with 17 bases between. Germline V gives CDR1 LNHDA, CDR2 SQIVND (reference sequence). The CDR3 sequence: CASSIDYNSGGQAFF. The DNA of the CDR3 is TGTGCCAGTAGTATAGATTACAACTCGGGCGGGCAAGCTTTCTTT.

This chain links TRBV12-2 with TRBJ2-7; TRBD1 is taken as the D call from the table, unchecked against the DNA. TRBV12-2 is designated a pseudogene. This CDR3 has 16 amino acids. Here the CDR3 DNA reads TGTGCAAGTCGCTTAGCCGAGGACAGGGAGGTGAACGAGCAGTACTTC. Protein: CASRLAEDREVNEQYF.

This rearrangement joins TRBV6-6 to TRBJ1-6; D possibly corresponds to TRBD1 (6 bases). CDR3 size: 16 residues. Per germline, CDR1 MNHNY and CDR2 SVGAGI (reference sequence). Trimming took off 5 bases at V and 10 bases at J, with 21 bases between the two ends. In nucleotides, the CDR3 is TGTGCCAGCAGTGCCACTCTGGACAGCGGAGGATCACCCCTCCACTTT. Its translation: CASSATLDSGGSPLHF.

This clone was picked up a small number of times. The rearrangement uses TRBV9 and TRBJ2-7, with 7 bases identical to TRBD1. CDR3 length: 15 residues. The germline V gene has CDR1 SGDLS and CDR2 YYNGEE. Losses at the gene ends were 0 bases for V and 3 bases for J; bases not matched to a gene: 6. The CDR3 region has the DNA TGTGCCAGCAGCGTAGACGGGACAGTCCTCTACGAGCAGTACTTC. Its translation is CASSVDGTVLYEQYF.

The table lists this clone with a few counts. The CDR3 here is CASSSGQPQETQYF. The DNA for the CDR3 is TGTGCCAGCAGCTCAGGACAGCCCCAAGAGACCCAGTACTTC. The rearrangement uses TRBV28 and TRBJ2-5, with D perhaps matching TRBD1 (6 bases). V was clipped by 6 bases and J by 1 base, with 12 bases between them. CDR1 and CDR2 (germline): MDHEN, SYDVKM. The length of the CDR3 is 14 residues.